A selection of T cell receptor beta chains follows, all from one sample in a study of graft-versus-host responses after intestinal transplantation. Assay: immunoSEQ multiplex PCR; the TCRdb copy retains only in-frame clones and omits some. The sample includes fewer than 25,000 clones, 55% to 70% of them seen just once. Material: alloreactive CD4+ T cells from a mixed lymphocyte reaction culture, obtained before intestinal transplant. The receptors come from a human patient who received an intestinal transplant. The CDR3 runs from the conserved cysteine through the conserved F or W. The D gene is left open where the match is weak. The size of a clone is reported for some rows only, either as once, few or many, or as a class for expanded clones.

clone_size: -
v_call: TRBV1
d_call: -
j_call: TRBJ2-7
cdr3_nt: TGCACCAGCAGCCAAACCCGATCGCCTAGCGGGAGTAACGAGCAGTACTTC
cdr3_aa: CTSSQTRSPSGSNEQYF

clone_size: once
v_call: TRBV6-1
d_call: TRBD2
j_call: TRBJ2-3
cdr3_nt: TGTGCCAGCAGTGAGAGCGGGAGGAAAGATACGCAGTATTTT
cdr3_aa: CASSESGRKDTQYF

clone_size: -
v_call: TRBV6-1
d_call: TRBD2
j_call: TRBJ2-5
cdr3_nt: TGTGCCAGCAGAGCGGGAGCCCCAGAGACCCAGTACTTC
cdr3_aa: CASRAGAPETQYF

clone_size: -
v_call: TRBV7-6
d_call: TRBD1
j_call: TRBJ1-5
cdr3_nt: TGTGCCAGCAGCTTAACTGCAGGGGGAAGTAATCAGCCCCAGCATTTT
cdr3_aa: CASSLTAGGSNQPQHF

clone_size: -
v_call: TRBV2
d_call: -
j_call: TRBJ1-1
cdr3_nt: TGTGCCAGCGGGGGACTGAGGAACACTGAAGCTTTCTTT
cdr3_aa: CASGGLRNTEAFF

clone_size: -
v_call: TRBV7-8
d_call: TRBD1
j_call: TRBJ2-2
cdr3_nt: TGTGCCAGCAGCTTAGGCTACGGACAGGGGGCCTTCGGGGAGCTGTTTTTT
cdr3_aa: CASSLGYGQGAFGELFF

clone_size: -
v_call: TRBV11-2
d_call: -
j_call: TRBJ1-2
cdr3_nt: TGTGCCAGCAGCTTAGATAGAGGGTACGGCTACACCTTC
cdr3_aa: CASSLDRGYGYTF

clone_size: -
v_call: TRBV11-2
d_call: -
j_call: TRBJ1-3
cdr3_nt: TGTGCCAGCAGCTTAGCCGAGGGAAACACCATATATTTT
cdr3_aa: CASSLAEGNTIYF

clone_size: few
v_call: TRBV14
d_call: TRBD1
j_call: TRBJ1-2
cdr3_nt: TGTGCCAGCAGCAGACAGGGGACGGGCTATGGCTACACCTTC
cdr3_aa: CASSRQGTGYGYTF

clone_size: once
v_call: TRBV18
d_call: TRBD2
j_call: TRBJ2-4
cdr3_nt: TGTGCCAGCTCACCCCGACTAGCGGAAATAGCCAAAAACATTCAGTACTTC
cdr3_aa: CASSPRLAEIAKNIQYF

clone_size: -
v_call: TRBV14
d_call: -
j_call: TRBJ2-7
cdr3_nt: TGTGCCAGCAGCCAAGCAGAGGTCTCCTACGAGCAGTACTTC
cdr3_aa: CASSQAEVSYEQYF

clone_size: -
v_call: TRBV18
d_call: -
j_call: TRBJ1-2
cdr3_nt: TGTGCCAGCTCACAGGGACAAGACTATGGCTACACCTTC
cdr3_aa: CASSQGQDYGYTF

clone_size: -
v_call: TRBV7-3
d_call: -
j_call: TRBJ2-2
cdr3_nt: TGTGCCAGCAGCTTACAGGGCGGAGCGAACACCGGGGAGCTGTTTTTT
cdr3_aa: CASSLQGGANTGELFF

clone_size: -
v_call: TRBV11-2
d_call: -
j_call: TRBJ2-7
cdr3_nt: TGTGCCAGCAGCTCCCCATACGAGCAGTACTTC
cdr3_aa: CASSSPYEQYF

clone_size: -
v_call: TRBV6-6
d_call: TRBD1
j_call: TRBJ1-5
cdr3_nt: TGTGCCAGCAGTCCCAGGACAGGGAAGAATCAGCCCCAGCATTTT
cdr3_aa: CASSPRTGKNQPQHF

clone_size: -
v_call: TRBV7-9
d_call: -
j_call: TRBJ1-5
cdr3_nt: TGTGCCAGCAGCCTTTACGGGGGGGGAAGTCAGCCCCAGCATTTT
cdr3_aa: CASSLYGGGSQPQHF

clone_size: once
v_call: TRBV6-4
d_call: -
j_call: TRBJ1-1
cdr3_nt: TGTGCCAGCAGGGCCTCAAGGGGCAGGCGAATCTGGACTGAAGCTTTCTTT
cdr3_aa: CASRASRGRRIWTEAFF

clone_size: few
v_call: TRBV2
d_call: -
j_call: TRBJ2-1
cdr3_nt: TGTGCCAGCAGAGGGGTCCCCTACAATGAGCAGTTCTTC
cdr3_aa: CASRGVPYNEQFF

clone_size: -
v_call: TRBV29-1
d_call: TRBD1
j_call: TRBJ2-3
cdr3_nt: TGCAGCGTCACTGACAGGGAAGGTGGTATTGCAGATACGCAGTATTTT
cdr3_aa: CSVTDREGGIADTQYF

clone_size: -
v_call: TRBV7-2
d_call: -
j_call: TRBJ2-1
cdr3_nt: TGTGCCAGCGGGCAATTTGCCGGGACTTACAATGAGCAGTTCTTC
cdr3_aa: CASGQFAGTYNEQFF

clone_size: -
v_call: TRBV5-1
d_call: -
j_call: TRBJ2-7
cdr3_nt: TGCGCCAGCAGCTCCAGCCCGAGCGGCTACGAGCAGTACTTC
cdr3_aa: CASSSSPSGYEQYF

clone_size: few
v_call: TRBV5-6
d_call: -
j_call: TRBJ2-7
cdr3_nt: TGTGCCAGCAGCCCGGGTCCCGACTACGAGCAGTACTTC
cdr3_aa: CASSPGPDYEQYF

clone_size: few
v_call: TRBV19
d_call: -
j_call: TRBJ1-1
cdr3_nt: TGTGCCAGTAGTAGTCAGGTACCGGGGGACACTGAAGCTTTCTTT
cdr3_aa: CASSSQVPGDTEAFF

clone_size: -
v_call: TRBV19
d_call: TRBD2
j_call: TRBJ2-2
cdr3_nt: TGTGCCAGTGCGGGAGAACCGAACACCGGGGAGCTGTTTTTT
cdr3_aa: CASAGEPNTGELFF

clone_size: -
v_call: TRBV10-2
d_call: TRBD2
j_call: TRBJ2-3
cdr3_nt: TGCGCCAGCACCACACGGGGGGTGGGCACAGATACGCAGTATTTT
cdr3_aa: CASTTRGVGTDTQYF

clone_size: -
v_call: TRBV11-2
d_call: TRBD2
j_call: TRBJ2-3
cdr3_nt: TGTGCCAGCAGCCGGGGACTAGGGAGCACAGATACGCAGTATTTT
cdr3_aa: CASSRGLGSTDTQYF

clone_size: -
v_call: TRBV5-1
d_call: -
j_call: TRBJ2-1
cdr3_nt: TGCGCCAGCAGCTTGGATTGGAGCAATGAGCAGTTCTTC
cdr3_aa: CASSLDWSNEQFF

clone_size: -
v_call: TRBV7-9
d_call: -
j_call: TRBJ1-6
cdr3_nt: TGTGCCAGCAGCTCAGGGGACGGTAATTCACCCCTCCACTTT
cdr3_aa: CASSSGDGNSPLHF

clone_size: once
v_call: TRBV11-2
d_call: TRBD1
j_call: TRBJ1-5
cdr3_nt: TGTGCCAGCAGCTTAGGGGACAGGGGAATATATAGCAATCAGCCCCAGCATTTT
cdr3_aa: CASSLGDRGIYSNQPQHF

clone_size: -
v_call: TRBV29-1
d_call: -
j_call: TRBJ2-1
cdr3_nt: TGCAGCGGCGTAAACAATGAGCAGTTCTTC
cdr3_aa: CSGVNNEQFF

clone_size: -
v_call: TRBV2
d_call: -
j_call: TRBJ2-3
cdr3_nt: TGTGCCAGCAGTGAGGCCGTGAGGTGGGATACGCAGTATTTT
cdr3_aa: CASSEAVRWDTQYF

clone_size: -
v_call: TRBV7-9
d_call: TRBD1
j_call: TRBJ1-1
cdr3_nt: TGTGCCAGCAGCGCCGTCACAGGGGTAGGGACTGAAGCTTTCTTT
cdr3_aa: CASSAVTGVGTEAFF

clone_size: -
v_call: TRBV30
d_call: -
j_call: TRBJ1-6
cdr3_nt: TGTGCCTGGAGTTCCCGATTATCGAGAGATTCACCCCTCCACTTT
cdr3_aa: CAWSSRLSRDSPLHF

clone_size: few
v_call: TRBV5-1
d_call: -
j_call: TRBJ2-1
cdr3_nt: TGCGCCAGCAGCTTGGTGCGGAACTCCTACAATGAGCAGTTCTTC
cdr3_aa: CASSLVRNSYNEQFF

clone_size: -
v_call: TRBV7-9
d_call: -
j_call: TRBJ2-7
cdr3_nt: TGTGCCTTCCCCGGGGAGAACGGACGGTCCTACGAGCAGTACTTC
cdr3_aa: CAFPGENGRSYEQYF

clone_size: -
v_call: TRBV28
d_call: -
j_call: TRBJ2-5
cdr3_nt: TGTGCCAGCACTTCTTTCGAGGTCGGGGAGACCCAGTACTTC
cdr3_aa: CASTSFEVGETQYF

clone_size: -
v_call: TRBV7-2
d_call: TRBD2
j_call: TRBJ2-3
cdr3_nt: TGTGCCAGCAGCTCACTAGCGGGATGGAGTTTTGATACGCAGTATTTT
cdr3_aa: CASSSLAGWSFDTQYF

clone_size: -
v_call: TRBV6-1
d_call: TRBD1
j_call: TRBJ2-3
cdr3_nt: TGTGCCAGCAGTGCCCGGGACAGGGGAGATACGCAGTATTTT
cdr3_aa: CASSARDRGDTQYF

clone_size: few
v_call: TRBV15
d_call: -
j_call: TRBJ2-1
cdr3_nt: TGTGCCACCAGCAGGTTCGGAGGGAAAAATGAGCAGTTCTTC
cdr3_aa: CATSRFGGKNEQFF

clone_size: -
v_call: TRBV29-1
d_call: -
j_call: TRBJ1-1
cdr3_nt: TGCAGCGTCCACAGGGTTTTGAACACTGAAGCTTTCTTT
cdr3_aa: CSVHRVLNTEAFF

clone_size: -
v_call: TRBV11-2
d_call: TRBD2
j_call: TRBJ2-3
cdr3_nt: TGTGCCAGCAGCTTAGGCCGACTAGCCCCCACAGATACGCAGTATTTT
cdr3_aa: CASSLGRLAPTDTQYF

clone_size: few
v_call: TRBV19
d_call: -
j_call: TRBJ2-3
cdr3_nt: TGTGCCAGTAGTATAGTTGCAGGGCTGGGCACAGATACGCAGTATTTT
cdr3_aa: CASSIVAGLGTDTQYF

clone_size: -
v_call: TRBV9
d_call: TRBD2
j_call: TRBJ2-1
cdr3_nt: TGTGCCAGCAGCCTACAGCGGGAGACATATAGTGAGCAGTTCTTC
cdr3_aa: CASSLQRETYSEQFF

clone_size: -
v_call: TRBV18
d_call: TRBD1
j_call: TRBJ2-5
cdr3_nt: TGTGCCAGCTCACCACAGACAGGGTGGGAGACCCAGTACTTC
cdr3_aa: CASSPQTGWETQYF

clone_size: -
v_call: TRBV6-5
d_call: -
j_call: TRBJ2-5
cdr3_nt: TGTGCCAGCAGTGACAGGCAGGCTGGAGAGACCCAGTACTTC
cdr3_aa: CASSDRQAGETQYF

clone_size: few
v_call: TRBV30
d_call: -
j_call: TRBJ2-5
cdr3_nt: TGTGCCTGGAGTGTACTAGTGGGGTGGGAGACCCAGTACTTC
cdr3_aa: CAWSVLVGWETQYF

clone_size: once
v_call: TRBV29-1
d_call: -
j_call: TRBJ1-2
cdr3_nt: TGCAGCGTGGGGGGTGGAGGCTACACCTTC
cdr3_aa: CSVGGGGYTF

clone_size: -
v_call: TRBV10-2
d_call: TRBD1
j_call: TRBJ1-1
cdr3_nt: TGCGCCAGCAGCAGGACAGGGAACAACATCGGGTCGCCTGAAGCTTTCTTT
cdr3_aa: CASSRTGNNIGSPEAFF

clone_size: -
v_call: TRBV6-6
d_call: -
j_call: TRBJ2-7
cdr3_nt: TGTGCCAGCGGCGGGTTTGCCTACGAGCAGTACTTC
cdr3_aa: CASGGFAYEQYF

clone_size: -
v_call: TRBV29-1
d_call: -
j_call: TRBJ2-3
cdr3_nt: TGCAGCACTCAGACTATTAACACAGATACGCAGTATTTT
cdr3_aa: CSTQTINTDTQYF

clone_size: -
v_call: TRBV21-1
d_call: -
j_call: TRBJ2-1
cdr3_nt: TGTGCCAGCAGCAAAGATCGGCCAGGGAGGTACAATGAGCAGTTCTTC
cdr3_aa: CASSKDRPGRYNEQFF

clone_size: -
v_call: TRBV27
d_call: -
j_call: TRBJ1-2
cdr3_nt: TGTGCCAGCAGGAAGACAGGCTATGGCTACACCTTC
cdr3_aa: CASRKTGYGYTF

clone_size: few
v_call: TRBV15
d_call: -
j_call: TRBJ1-3
cdr3_nt: TGTGCCACCAGCAGAGTGATGGGGCTCTCTGGAAACACCATATATTTT
cdr3_aa: CATSRVMGLSGNTIYF

clone_size: -
v_call: TRBV5-1
d_call: -
j_call: TRBJ2-3
cdr3_nt: TGCGCCAGCAGCTTGGTGGCAGGGTCTCCAGATACGCAGTATTTT
cdr3_aa: CASSLVAGSPDTQYF

clone_size: few
v_call: TRBV18
d_call: TRBD1
j_call: TRBJ1-6
cdr3_nt: TGTGCCAGCTCAGGGACAGGGGGAATCTATAATTCACCCCTCCACTTT
cdr3_aa: CASSGTGGIYNSPLHF

clone_size: -
v_call: TRBV18
d_call: TRBD2
j_call: TRBJ2-1
cdr3_nt: TGTGCCAGCTTACCCGGGACTAGCGGGAATTACAATGAGCAGTTCTTC
cdr3_aa: CASLPGTSGNYNEQFF

clone_size: -
v_call: TRBV27
d_call: TRBD1
j_call: TRBJ1-2
cdr3_nt: TGTGCCAGCAGTTTATACAGGGGAGAATATGGCTACACCTTC
cdr3_aa: CASSLYRGEYGYTF

clone_size: -
v_call: TRBV5-1
d_call: -
j_call: TRBJ2-7
cdr3_nt: TGCGCCAGCTCAGGCCTTACCTCCTACGAGCAGTACTTC
cdr3_aa: CASSGLTSYEQYF

clone_size: -
v_call: TRBV7-8
d_call: -
j_call: TRBJ2-1
cdr3_nt: TGTGCCAGCAGCCGTGGAGCGGGCTCCTACAATGAGCAGTTCTTC
cdr3_aa: CASSRGAGSYNEQFF

clone_size: -
v_call: TRBV11-2
d_call: -
j_call: TRBJ1-6
cdr3_nt: TGTGCCAGCAGCTTCCAAGGGGGTAGTTCACCCCTCCACTTT
cdr3_aa: CASSFQGGSSPLHF